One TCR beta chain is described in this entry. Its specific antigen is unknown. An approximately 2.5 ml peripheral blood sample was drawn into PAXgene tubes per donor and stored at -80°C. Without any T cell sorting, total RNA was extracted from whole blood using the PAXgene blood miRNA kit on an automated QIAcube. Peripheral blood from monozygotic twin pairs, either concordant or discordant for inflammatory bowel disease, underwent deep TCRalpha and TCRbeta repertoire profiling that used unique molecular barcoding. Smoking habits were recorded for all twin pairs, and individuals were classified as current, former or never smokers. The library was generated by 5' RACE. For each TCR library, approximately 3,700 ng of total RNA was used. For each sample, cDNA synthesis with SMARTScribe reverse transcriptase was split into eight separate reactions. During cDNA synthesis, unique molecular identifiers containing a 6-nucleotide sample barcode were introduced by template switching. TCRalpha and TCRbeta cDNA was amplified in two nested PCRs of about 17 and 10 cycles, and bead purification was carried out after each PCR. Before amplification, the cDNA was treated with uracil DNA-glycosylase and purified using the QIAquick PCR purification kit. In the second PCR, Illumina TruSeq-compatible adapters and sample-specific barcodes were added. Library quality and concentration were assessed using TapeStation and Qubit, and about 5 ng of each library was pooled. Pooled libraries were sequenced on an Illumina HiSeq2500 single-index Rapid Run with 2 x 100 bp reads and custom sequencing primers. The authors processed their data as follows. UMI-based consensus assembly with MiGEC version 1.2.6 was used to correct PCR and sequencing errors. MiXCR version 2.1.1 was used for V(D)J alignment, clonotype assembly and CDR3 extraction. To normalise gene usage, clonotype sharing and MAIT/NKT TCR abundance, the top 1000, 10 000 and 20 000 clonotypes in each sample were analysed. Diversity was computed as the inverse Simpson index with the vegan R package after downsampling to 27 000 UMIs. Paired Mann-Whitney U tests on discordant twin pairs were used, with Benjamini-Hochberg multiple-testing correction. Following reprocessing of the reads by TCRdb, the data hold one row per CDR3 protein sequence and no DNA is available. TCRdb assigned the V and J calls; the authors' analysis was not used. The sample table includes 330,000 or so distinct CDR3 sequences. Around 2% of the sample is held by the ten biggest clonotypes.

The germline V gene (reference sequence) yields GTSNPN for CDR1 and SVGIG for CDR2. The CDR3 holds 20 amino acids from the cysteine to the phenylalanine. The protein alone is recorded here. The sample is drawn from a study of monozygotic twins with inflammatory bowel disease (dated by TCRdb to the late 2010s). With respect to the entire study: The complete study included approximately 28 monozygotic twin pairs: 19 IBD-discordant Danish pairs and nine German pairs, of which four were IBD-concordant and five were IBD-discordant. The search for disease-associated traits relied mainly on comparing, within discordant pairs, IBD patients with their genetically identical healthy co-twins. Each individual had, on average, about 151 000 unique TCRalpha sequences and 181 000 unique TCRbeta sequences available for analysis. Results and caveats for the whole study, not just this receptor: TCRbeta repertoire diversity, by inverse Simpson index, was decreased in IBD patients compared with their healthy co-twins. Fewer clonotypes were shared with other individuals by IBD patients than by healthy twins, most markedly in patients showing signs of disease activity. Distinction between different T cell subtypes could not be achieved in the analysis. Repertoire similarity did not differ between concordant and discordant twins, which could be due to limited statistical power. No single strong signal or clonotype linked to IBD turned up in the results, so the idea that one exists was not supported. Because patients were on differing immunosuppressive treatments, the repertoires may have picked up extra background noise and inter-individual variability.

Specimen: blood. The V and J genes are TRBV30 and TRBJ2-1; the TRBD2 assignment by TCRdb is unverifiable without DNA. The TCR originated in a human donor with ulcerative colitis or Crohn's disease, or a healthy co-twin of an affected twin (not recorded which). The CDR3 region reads CAWTLRTSGRPSNPDNEQFF.